This is a list of T cell receptor beta chains from one sample in a study of T cell responses to AZD1222 COVID-19 vaccine. The protocol was immunoSEQ multiplex PCR, while the TCRdb copy is restricted to in-frame clones and leaves out a portion. The table records about 180,000 clones, about 93% of them present only once. The input for sequencing was peripheral blood, taken 28 days after the second dose of the MenACWY control vaccine. These receptors all come from an adult who received the MenACWY meningococcal vaccine as a control. The CDR3 runs from the conserved cysteine through the conserved F or W. The order of the fields is V gene, D gene, J gene, clone size, CDR3 protein, CDR3 DNA. The D gene is left open where the match is weak. Expanded clones are given a class, and other clones once, few, many or no size at all.

TRBV12-3/TRBV12-4	-	TRBJ1-4	-	CASKLTTNEKLFF	TGTGCCAGCAAGCTAACAACTAATGAAAAACTGTTTTTT
TRBV12-3/TRBV12-4	-	TRBJ1-6	-	CASSSGRTAPLHF	TGTGCCAGCAGCTCGGGACGGACGGCCCCCCTCCACTTT
TRBV7-9	-	TRBJ1-5	-	CASSEVGGPQHF	TGTGCCAGCAGCGAGGTCGGGGGCCCCCAGCATTTT
TRBV5-1	-	TRBJ1-1	-	CASKGETEAFF	TGCGCCTCCAAGGGGGAAACTGAAGCTTTCTTT
TRBV5-1	-	TRBJ1-3	-	CASSSNRPVGGNTIYF	TGCGCCAGCAGCTCCAACCGGCCCGTTGGAGGAAACACCATATATTTT
TRBV18	TRBD1	TRBJ2-7	-	CASSPSGGFEQYF	TGTGCCAGCTCACCATCAGGGGGCTTTGAGCAGTACTTC
TRBV11-2	-	TRBJ2-2	once	CASRSPRGARNTGELFF	TGTGCCAGCAGGTCCCCGAGGGGGGCGCGGAACACCGGGGAGCTGTTTTTT
TRBV7-8	TRBD1	TRBJ1-1	-	CASSLTGGTEAFF	TGTGCCAGCAGCTTGACAGGGGGCACTGAAGCTTTCTTT
TRBV27	-	TRBJ2-2	-	CASSPRGGGLTGELFF	TGTGCCAGCAGTCCCCGGGGTGGGGGGCTAACCGGGGAGCTGTTTTTT
TRBV19	-	TRBJ1-6	-	CASSMNRNSPLHF	TGTGCCAGTAGTATGAACAGGAATTCACCCCTCCACTTT
TRBV6-1	-	TRBJ2-1	-	CASSERRGSYNEQFF	TGTGCCAGCAGTGAACGCAGGGGTTCCTACAATGAGCAGTTCTTC
TRBV10-3	TRBD1	TRBJ1-5	-	CAISESTGQPQHF	TGTGCCATCAGTGAGTCGACAGGGCAACCCCAGCATTTT
TRBV7-9	-	TRBJ2-5	-	CASSPYQETQYF	TGTGCCAGCAGCCCGTACCAAGAGACCCAGTACTTC
TRBV6-5	-	TRBJ2-1	-	CASSTGTFYNEQFF	TGTGCCAGCAGTACCGGGACATTCTACAATGAGCAGTTCTTC
TRBV4-1	TRBD1	TRBJ1-1	-	CASRPIEQGAIATEAFF	TGCGCCAGCAGACCAATAGAACAGGGGGCAATAGCGACTGAAGCTTTCTTT
TRBV5-4	-	TRBJ2-2	-	CASSSDTRPGELFF	TGTGCCAGCAGTAGCGACACCCGTCCCGGGGAGCTGTTTTTT
TRBV7-3	-	TRBJ1-1	-	CASSSSGVGLTGEAFF	TGTGCCAGCAGCTCGTCAGGAGTAGGTTTGACGGGTGAAGCTTTCTTT
TRBV7-2	-	TRBJ2-5	-	CASSLEGGGETQYF	TGTGCCAGCAGCTTAGAAGGGGGAGGGGAGACCCAGTACTTC
TRBV19	TRBD1	TRBJ1-5	-	CASSIGQGTGQPQHF	TGTGCCAGTAGTATCGGACAGGGGACGGGTCAGCCCCAGCATTTT
TRBV12-5	-	TRBJ1-1	-	CASGLRGNTEAFF	TGTGCTAGTGGTTTAAGGGGTAACACTGAAGCTTTCTTT
TRBV5-1	-	TRBJ1-2	-	CASSLGQSIYGYTF	TGCGCCAGCAGCTTGGGACAGTCGATTTATGGCTACACCTTC
TRBV10-3	-	TRBJ1-6	-	CAISEQQGALHF	TGTGCCATCAGTGAGCAACAAGGGGCCCTCCACTTT
TRBV21-1	-	TRBJ1-6	-	CASSKAGSPPLHF	TGTGCCAGCAGCAAAGCAGGATCTCCACCCCTCCACTTT
TRBV7-9	-	TRBJ1-5	-	CASSLDGVSNQPQHF	TGTGCCAGCAGCTTAGACGGTGTCAGCAATCAGCCCCAGCATTTT
TRBV7-6	TRBD1	TRBJ1-1	-	CASSSRQGSDTEAFF	TGTGCCAGCAGCTCACGACAGGGTAGCGACACTGAAGCTTTCTTT
TRBV7-2	-	TRBJ2-5	-	CASSRDDTLETQYF	TGTGCCAGCAGCCGCGACGACACGTTGGAGACCCAGTACTTC
TRBV4-2	-	TRBJ1-1	-	CASSQGGTVNTEAFF	TGTGCCAGCAGCCAAGGGGGAACAGTTAACACTGAAGCTTTCTTT
TRBV2	TRBD1	TRBJ1-2	-	CASSRTGVNYGYTF	TGTGCCAGCAGTCGGACAGGGGTTAACTATGGCTACACCTTC
TRBV6-1	-	TRBJ1-3	-	CASSEDGFSGNTIYF	TGTGCCAGCAGTGAAGACGGTTTCTCTGGAAACACCATATATTTT
TRBV5-1	-	TRBJ1-1	-	CASSLVANTEAFF	TGCGCCAGCAGCTTGGTGGCCAACACTGAAGCTTTCTTT
TRBV5-1	-	TRBJ1-5	-	CASSSLPGNQPQHF	TGCGCCAGCAGCTCCCTTCCGGGCAATCAGCCCCAGCATTTT
TRBV29-1	-	TRBJ2-3	-	CSVTDSPAVGRADTQYF	TGCAGCGTTACTGATTCCCCCGCAGTGGGCCGAGCGGATACGCAGTATTTT
TRBV6-2/TRBV6-3	-	TRBJ1-1	-	CASSYPQGYTEAFF	TGTGCCAGCAGTTACCCACAGGGTTACACTGAAGCTTTCTTT
TRBV3-1/TRBV3-2	-	TRBJ1-1	-	CASSHRSEHTEAFF	TGTGCCAGCAGCCATCGGTCGGAGCACACTGAAGCTTTCTTT
TRBV9	-	TRBJ1-1	-	CASSVGQKNTEAFF	TGTGCCAGCAGCGTAGGGCAGAAGAACACTGAAGCTTTCTTT
TRBV7-2	-	TRBJ1-5	once	CASSSGWEVRSQPQHF	TGTGCCAGCAGCTCCGGGTGGGAGGTGAGAAGTCAGCCCCAGCATTTT
TRBV12-3/TRBV12-4	TRBD1	TRBJ2-5	-	CASSYRGETQYF	TGTGCCAGCAGTTACAGGGGAGAGACCCAGTACTTC
TRBV29-1	-	TRBJ1-2	-	CSVEREGAVYGYTF	TGCAGCGTTGAAAGGGAGGGCGCGGTCTATGGCTACACCTTC
TRBV5-4	TRBD2	TRBJ2-5	-	CASSPTSGEWETQYF	TGTGCCAGCAGCCCGACTAGCGGGGAGTGGGAGACCCAGTACTTC
TRBV7-9	-	TRBJ1-1	-	CASSPGTARENTEAFF	TGTGCCAGCAGCCCTGGGACGGCTAGAGAAAACACTGAAGCTTTCTTT
TRBV3-1/TRBV3-2	-	TRBJ1-1	-	CASSQGRGVAFF	TGTGCCAGCAGCCAGGGTCGAGGGGTAGCTTTCTTT